What follows is one T cell receptor beta chain and its context. Antigen: not known. Time point reported: 20-29 weeks after completion of therapy. V was clipped by 0 bases and J by 3 bases, with 3 bases between them. The germline V gene encodes CDR1 ENHRY and CDR2 SYGVKD. This CDR3 spans 12 amino acids. These data belong to a study of T cell therapy after organ transplantation. The data were produced by immunoSEQ multiplex PCR, yet TCRdb's version contains in-frame clones alone and is incomplete. This sample has 15,000 or so clones, with 85% found just once. Sequenced material: CD8+ T cells from blood, taken after autologous CMV-specific T cell therapy. The rearrangement joins TRBV10-3 to TRBJ2-7; no firm D call. The source of this sequence is a human patient who had received a solid organ transplant and had CMV disease. Among the T cells, some may be from the graft donor. CDR3 sequence (DNA): TGTGCCATCAGTGAGTCAGACTACGAGCAGTACTTC. Residues: CAISESDYEQYF.